A single sample gave rise to the 23 T cell receptor beta chains below, sequenced in a study of shared clonotypes between healthy human individuals. Clones were sequenced by immunoSEQ multiplex PCR, and TCRdb holds only the in-frame ones, with some missing. Among roughly 1 million clones listed, around 74% were seen once. Source material: memory CD4+ T cells sorted from blood. Subset in this sample: CD45RA-negative fraction. These receptors were collected from a man aged 18 to 29 in good health.

This clone was recorded a few times. J is TRBJ2-4 and V is TRBV7-8; 10 positions match TRBD1. Germline-derived CDR1 and CDR2 are SGHVS and FQNEAQ. CDR3 length: 15 residues. Losses at the gene ends were 2 bases for V and 7 bases for J; bases not matched to a gene: 5. CDR3 region: CASSLPRDRGNIQYF. CDR3 bases: TGTGCCAGCAGCTTACCCCGGGACAGGGGTAACATTCAGTACTTC.

The rearrangement links TRBV30 to TRBJ1-5; TRBD1 matches 8 bases. V gave up 2 bases and J gave up 5 bases; unmatched junction bases: 8. The germline CDR1 and CDR2 sequences are GTSNPN and SVGIG (reference sequence). The CDR3 has 15 amino acids. The CDR3 protein is CAWSPNGRGHQPQHF. CDR3 DNA: TGTGCCTGGAGTCCAAATGGCAGGGGGCATCAGCCCCAGCATTTT.

The chain uses TRBV5-4 and TRBJ1-1; D possibly corresponds to TRBD1 (6 bases). V was pared by 6 bases and J by 1 base, with 16 bases between. The CDR3 is 15 amino acids. CDR1 SGHNT and CDR2 YYREEE come from the germline V gene (reference sequence). For the CDR3, the DNA is TGTGCCAGCACCGATAGGAAGGGGGAGAACACTGAAGCTTTCTTT. The encoded protein is CASTDRKGENTEAFF.

CDR3 amino acids: CASSYSGGGEAFF. CDR3 bases: TGTGCCAGCAGCTACTCAGGGGGCGGTGAAGCTTTCTTT. The chain is built from TRBV27 and TRBJ1-1, with TRBD1 identical over 8 bases. CDR3 size: 13 residues. CDR1 and CDR2 (germline): MNHEY, SMNVEV (reference sequence). V lost 6 bases to trimming and J lost 7 bases; unmatched junction nucleotides: 7.

V is TRBV5-5 and J is TRBJ2-2; a possible D gene is TRBD1 (5 bases). V lost 0 bases, J lost 4 bases, and 10 bases lay in between. This CDR3 is built from 15 residues. The germline CDR1 and CDR2 sequences are SGHKS and YYEKEE (reference sequence). In DNA, the CDR3 is TGTGCCAGCAGCTTGGGACAGACACCCACCGGGGAGCTGTTTTTT. Amino acid sequence: CASSLGQTPTGELFF.

The rearrangement links TRBV5-1 to TRBJ2-3; 12 bases align to TRBD2. This CDR3 has 16 residues. The V segment lost 3 bases and the J segment 4 bases; nucleotides outside the gene matches: 6. Germline-derived CDR1 and CDR2 are SGHRS and YFSETQ. The CDR3: CASSSQTSGGADTQYF. The DNA for the CDR3 is TGCGCCAGCAGCTCCCAGACTAGCGGGGGTGCAGATACGCAGTATTTT.

This chain joins TRBV7-2 and TRBJ1-5; D is uncertain. The CDR3 spans 14 residues. The germline V gene encodes CDR1 SGHTA and CDR2 FQGNSA. Trimming took 2 bases from V and 5 from J, leaving 10 bases between them. The CDR3 loop reads CASSLNLRDQPQHF. In DNA form, the CDR3 reads TGTGCCAGCAGCTTAAATTTACGGGATCAGCCCCAGCATTTT.

V gene TRBV5-1 combines with J gene TRBJ2-3; a possible D gene is TRBD2 (6 bases). V was pared by 0 bases and J by 3 bases, with 14 bases between. This CDR3 is 16 amino acids long. CDR1 SGHRS and CDR2 YFSETQ come from the germline V gene. Here the CDR3 DNA reads TGCGCCAGCAGCTTGGCGGGTTTAGCGGTAACAGATACGCAGTATTTT. Protein sequence: CASSLAGLAVTDTQYF.

J is TRBJ2-7 and V is TRBV30; possibly TRBD2 for D (5 bases). This CDR3 region has 14 residues. Germline lookup yields CDR1 GTSNPN and CDR2 SVGIG (reference sequence). The ends were cut back, 1 base at V and 5 bases at J, with 15 bases in the middle. The CDR3 DNA sequence: TGTGCCTGGAGTGCCGGAGAGGGAATCCACGAGCAGTACTTC. As protein: CAWSAGEGIHEQYF.

V and J are TRBV5-1 and TRBJ2-2, with TRBD1 matching 8 bases. The CDR3 is 15 residues long. Germline V CDR1 and CDR2: SGHRS, YFSETQ. J lost 6 bases, V lost 2 bases, and 6 bases had no gene match. CDR3 sequence (DNA): TGCGCCAGCAGCTTCGGGGACAGGTTGTCCGGGGAGCTGTTTTTT. This translates into CASSFGDRLSGELFF.

This clone is a singleton in its sample. The chain combines TRBV11-3 with TRBJ2-3; no clear D gene. Between the trimmed V and J ends, which lost 5 bases and 4 bases, there was a span of 10 bases. This CDR3 is 13 amino acids long. Germline values: CDR1 SGHNT, CDR2 YENEEA. CDR3 region: CASSHEASDTQYF. Written as DNA, the CDR3 is TGTGCCAGCAGCCACGAAGCGTCAGATACGCAGTATTTT.

The chain links TRBV7-9 to TRBJ1-4; D is possibly TRBD1 (5 bases). Trimming cost V 3 bases and J 7 bases, with 15 bases left between them. Germline-derived CDR1 and CDR2 are SEHNR and FQNEAQ (reference sequence). CDR3 length: 15 residues. This chain's CDR3 is CASSLDRGGVEKLFF. CDR3 nucleotides: TGTGCCAGCAGCTTGGATCGGGGGGGGGTTGAAAAACTGTTTTTT.

The V and J genes are TRBV6-1 and TRBJ2-2, with D uncertain. V shed 4 bases and J shed 5 bases, with 8 bases lying between them. CDR1 MNHNS and CDR2 SASEGT come from the germline V gene. There are 13 residues in the CDR3. The CDR3 sequence is CASSVMWTGELFF. The DNA for the CDR3 is TGTGCCAGCAGTGTTATGTGGACCGGGGAGCTGTTTTTT.

This chain links TRBV4-1 with TRBJ2-3, with D tentatively TRBD2 (5 bases). Germline loops: CDR1 MGHRA, CDR2 YSYEKL. V was pared by 4 bases and J by 2 bases, with 16 bases between. The CDR3 sequence is 16 residues long. DNA of the CDR3: TGCGCCAGCAGCCGGGCCGACTACTATTCCACAGATACGCAGTATTTT. It codes for CASSRADYYSTDTQYF.

The genes are TRBV25-1 and TRBJ2-3; 8 positions agree with TRBD1. The length of the CDR3 is 16 residues. Germline loops: CDR1 MGHDK, CDR2 SYGVNS. V was clipped by 4 bases and J by 0 bases; unmatched bases: 6. The CDR3 DNA sequence: TGTGCCAGCAGTGCCAACAGGGGGACTAGCACAGATACGCAGTATTTT. As protein: CASSANRGTSTDTQYF.

This clone was counted only a few times. The sample holds other DNA sequences that translate to the same CDR3. The V and J genes are TRBV7-2 and TRBJ1-5, with a weak D call TRBD1 (6 bases). Trimming removed 4 bases at V and 4 bases at J, with 14 bases between. The V gene's germline CDR1 is SGHTA and CDR2 FQGNSA. The CDR3 consists of 15 residues. The CDR3 coding sequence is TGTGCCAGCAGCTCGGGGCAGGGGTTGAATCAGCCCCAGCATTTT. Amino acids: CASSSGQGLNQPQHF.

The rearrangement uses TRBV5-6 and TRBJ1-6, with D maybe TRBD1 (6 bases). In germline, CDR1 is SGHDT, CDR2 YYEEEE. V lost 3 bases and J 7 bases, leaving 20 bases between the germline ends. The CDR3 is made up of 17 amino acids. CDR3 protein: CASSWDLGQRRNSPLHF. The CDR3 DNA sequence: TGTGCCAGCAGCTGGGATCTAGGACAGCGAAGGAATTCACCCCTCCACTTT.

The gene calls are TRBV11-2 and TRBJ2-2, with a possible D match to TRBD2 (5 bases). The germline V gene encodes CDR1 SGHAT and CDR2 FQNNGV. V lost 2 bases and J 5 bases, leaving 9 bases between the germline ends. CDR3 length: 14 residues. The DNA of the CDR3 is TGTGCCAGCAGCTTAATACGCGGGACCGGGGAGCTGTTTTTT. Its translation is CASSLIRGTGELFF.

This chain connects TRBV2 to TRBJ2-1, with D uncertain. This CDR3 spans 11 amino acids. Trimming pared 7 bases from V and 10 bases from J, leaving 11 bases between. Germline V lookup: CDR1 SNHLY, CDR2 FYNNEI. The DNA for the CDR3 is TGTGCCAGCAATCTTCGTGGGGAGCAGTTCTTC. Translated: CASNLRGEQFF.

The genes are TRBV5-1 and TRBJ2-7, with a tentative D call TRBD2 (6 bases). The CDR3 totals 14 residues. Germline V gives CDR1 SGHRS, CDR2 YFSETQ. V gave up 3 bases and J gave up 0 bases, with 10 bases separating them. The CDR3 spells CASSYETSSYEQYF. For the CDR3, the DNA is TGCGCCAGCAGCTACGAGACTAGCTCCTACGAGCAGTACTTC.

V usage is TRBV5-1 and J usage is TRBJ1-1; 8 nucleotides line up with TRBD1. Trimming took 7 bases from V and 1 from J; bases not matched to a gene: 3. Germline CDR1 and CDR2: SGHRS and YFSETQ. The CDR3 has 13 amino acids. The CDR3 DNA reads as TGCGCCAGCGTGGGGACAGGGAACACTGAAGCTTTCTTT. This codes for CASVGTGNTEAFF.

This clone was seen a few times. The same CDR3 arises from other DNA sequences in this sample as well. The V call is TRBV11-3, the J call TRBJ2-1, with TRBD2 matching 7 bases. The trim removed 5 bases at V and 7 bases at J, leaving 8 bases unmatched. This CDR3 spans 14 amino acids. Germline V gene lookup returns CDR1 SGHNT and CDR2 YENEEA. The CDR3 DNA is TGTGCCAGCAGCCTGGGGGACTATGGTAATGAGCAGTTCTTC. It encodes CASSLGDYGNEQFF.

This chain connects TRBV10-3 to TRBJ1-1, with D tentatively TRBD1 (5 bases). This CDR3 contains 15 residues. The V gene's germline CDR1 is ENHRY and CDR2 SYGVKD. V lost 2 bases, J lost 0 bases, and 10 bases lay in between. CDR3 sequence: CAISEAWGMNTEAFF. DNA of the CDR3: TGTGCCATCAGTGAGGCGTGGGGGATGAACACTGAAGCTTTCTTT.